This TCR beta chain was sequenced during a study of blood T cell repertoires in COVID-19. As for the study in general: The United States, Italy and Spain provided the acute and convalescent COVID-19 samples.

The protocol was immunoSEQ multiplex PCR, while the TCRdb copy is restricted to in-frame clones and leaves out a portion. The sample records about 140,000 clones, less than 90% being singletons. There are 16 residues in the CDR3. Germline assignment: CDR1 LGHNA and CDR2 YSLEER. The V and J ends lost 3 bases and 4 bases respectively, with 15 bases between them. The receptor was isolated from a man in his forties with acute COVID-19. This chain joins TRBV4-3 and TRBJ2-2; a weak D match, TRBD1 (5 bases). Sequenced sample: PBMCs or T cells enriched from blood (not recorded which). CDR3 amino acids: CASSHPLGLFTGELFF. The CDR3 DNA reads as TGCGCCAGCAGCCACCCTCTGGGGCTGTTCACCGGGGAGCTGTTTTTT.